Listed below are T cell receptor beta chains from one sample, sequenced in a study of blood T cell repertoires in COVID-19. Some clones are missing from TCRdb's copy, which holds only in-frame ones; the method was immunoSEQ multiplex PCR. The sample shows just under 150,000 clones, about 85% of them seen only once. Sample: peripheral blood. Receptor source: a human donor with acute or convalescent COVID-19. The donor label of this sample is uncertain. Each CDR3 is given with its conserved first and last residue. The order of the fields is V gene, CDR3 length, clone size, D gene, J gene, CDR3 protein, CDR3 DNA. The D gene is left open where the match is weak. Clone sizes are given selectively: once, few, many, or a class where the clone is expanded.

V gene: TRBV19
CDR3 length: 15
clone size: .
D gene: TRBD2
J gene: TRBJ2-1
CDR3 protein: CASSSPGTSLNEQFF
CDR3 DNA: TGTGCCAGTAGTAGCCCCGGGACTAGCCTTAATGAGCAGTTCTTC

V gene: TRBV6-1
CDR3 length: 18
clone size: .
D gene: .
J gene: TRBJ2-4
CDR3 protein: CASSERRQGLLAKNIQYF
CDR3 DNA: TGTGCCAGCAGTGAAAGGCGGCAGGGGTTACTAGCCAAAAACATTCAGTACTTC

V gene: TRBV7-2
CDR3 length: 18
clone size: .
D gene: TRBD2
J gene: TRBJ2-3
CDR3 protein: CASSLARSTSGGYHTQYF
CDR3 DNA: TGTGCCAGCAGCTTAGCGCGTTCGACTAGCGGGGGATATCATACGCAGTATTTT

V gene: TRBV29-1
CDR3 length: 13
clone size: .
D gene: TRBD1
J gene: TRBJ1-1
CDR3 protein: CSSSGQGYTEAFF
CDR3 DNA: TGCAGCTCATCAGGACAGGGCTACACTGAAGCTTTCTTT

V gene: TRBV24-1
CDR3 length: 16
clone size: .
D gene: TRBD2
J gene: TRBJ2-2
CDR3 protein: CATSDGGGTDTGELFF
CDR3 DNA: TGTGCCACCAGTGATGGGGGGGGGACCGACACCGGGGAGCTGTTTTTT

V gene: TRBV2
CDR3 length: 16
clone size: .
D gene: .
J gene: TRBJ2-1
CDR3 protein: CASSEAGTGNYNEQFF
CDR3 DNA: TGTGCCAGCAGTGAAGCGGGAACAGGGAACTACAATGAGCAGTTCTTC

V gene: TRBV5-6
CDR3 length: 16
clone size: .
D gene: .
J gene: TRBJ2-2
CDR3 protein: CASSSYRGGNTGELFF
CDR3 DNA: TGTGCCAGCAGCTCCTACAGGGGGGGGAACACCGGGGAGCTGTTTTTT

V gene: TRBV24-1
CDR3 length: 15
clone size: .
D gene: .
J gene: TRBJ2-3
CDR3 protein: CATSDFNRNTDTQYF
CDR3 DNA: TGTGCCACCAGTGATTTTAACAGAAACACAGATACGCAGTATTTT

V gene: TRBV28
CDR3 length: 14
clone size: .
D gene: TRBD1
J gene: TRBJ1-4
CDR3 protein: CASSFTRGHEKLFF
CDR3 DNA: TGTGCCAGCAGTTTTACCAGGGGGCATGAAAAACTGTTTTTT

V gene: TRBV11-2
CDR3 length: 11
clone size: once
D gene: TRBD1
J gene: TRBJ1-1
CDR3 protein: CASSLDRVAFF
CDR3 DNA: TGTGCCAGCAGCTTGGACAGGGTAGCTTTCTTT

V gene: TRBV4-2
CDR3 length: 16
clone size: .
D gene: TRBD2
J gene: TRBJ2-3
CDR3 protein: CASSQVNGGATDTQYF
CDR3 DNA: TGTGCCAGCAGCCAAGTGAACGGGGGGGCCACAGATACGCAGTATTTT

V gene: TRBV3-1/TRBV3-2
CDR3 length: 15
clone size: .
D gene: .
J gene: TRBJ2-3
CDR3 protein: CASSPLAHKTGTQYF
CDR3 DNA: TGTGCCAGCAGCCCCTTAGCGCACAAGACTGGGACGCAGTATTTT

V gene: TRBV3-1/TRBV3-2
CDR3 length: 14
clone size: .
D gene: TRBD2
J gene: TRBJ2-5
CDR3 protein: CASSLPGLVETQYF
CDR3 DNA: TGTGCCAGCAGCCTTCCGGGACTAGTTGAGACCCAGTACTTC

V gene: TRBV5-1
CDR3 length: 14
clone size: .
D gene: TRBD1
J gene: TRBJ1-2
CDR3 protein: CASSLAQGGYGYTF
CDR3 DNA: TGCGCCAGCAGCTTGGCCCAGGGGGGCTATGGCTACACCTTC

V gene: TRBV10-3
CDR3 length: 15
clone size: .
D gene: TRBD2
J gene: TRBJ2-5
CDR3 protein: CAISEPGLGGETQYF
CDR3 DNA: TGTGCCATCAGTGAGCCAGGCCTCGGGGGGGAGACCCAGTACTTC

V gene: TRBV19
CDR3 length: 15
clone size: .
D gene: .
J gene: TRBJ1-3
CDR3 protein: CASTFLGTYGNTIYF
CDR3 DNA: TGTGCCAGCACCTTCCTCGGGACATACGGAAACACCATATATTTT

V gene: TRBV5-1
CDR3 length: 16
clone size: .
D gene: .
J gene: TRBJ2-1
CDR3 protein: CASSALGTAAANEQFF
CDR3 DNA: TGCGCCAGCAGTGCCCTTGGGACTGCCGCCGCCAATGAGCAGTTCTTC

V gene: TRBV15
CDR3 length: 16
clone size: .
D gene: .
J gene: TRBJ1-1
CDR3 protein: CATSRDRQLMNTEAFF
CDR3 DNA: TGTGCCACCAGCAGAGATAGACAGTTGATGAACACTGAAGCTTTCTTT